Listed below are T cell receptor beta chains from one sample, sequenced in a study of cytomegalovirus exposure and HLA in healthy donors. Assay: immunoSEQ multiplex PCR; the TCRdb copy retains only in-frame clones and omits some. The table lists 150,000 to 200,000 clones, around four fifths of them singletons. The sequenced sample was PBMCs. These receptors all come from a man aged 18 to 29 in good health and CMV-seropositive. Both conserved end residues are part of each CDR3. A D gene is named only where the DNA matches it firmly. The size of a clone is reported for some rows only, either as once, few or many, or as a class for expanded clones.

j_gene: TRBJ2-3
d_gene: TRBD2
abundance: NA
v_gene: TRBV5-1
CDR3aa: CASSPRRLAELTDTQYF
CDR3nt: TGCGCCAGCAGCCCACGCCGACTAGCGGAACTCACAGATACGCAGTATTTT

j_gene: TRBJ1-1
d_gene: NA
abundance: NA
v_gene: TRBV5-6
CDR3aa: CASSYASTEAFF
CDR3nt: TGTGCCAGCAGCTACGCTAGCACTGAAGCTTTCTTT

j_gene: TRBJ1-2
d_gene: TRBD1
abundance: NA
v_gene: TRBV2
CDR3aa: CASSDPGQANYGYTF
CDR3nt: TGTGCCAGCAGTGACCCGGGACAGGCTAACTATGGCTACACCTTC

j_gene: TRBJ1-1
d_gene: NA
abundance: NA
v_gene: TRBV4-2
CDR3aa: CASSLNRENTEAFF
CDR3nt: TGTGCCAGCAGCCTCAACAGGGAGAACACTGAAGCTTTCTTT

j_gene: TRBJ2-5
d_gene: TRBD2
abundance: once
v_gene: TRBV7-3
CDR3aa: CASSSSDIAGGPQETQYF
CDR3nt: TGTGCCAGCAGCTCGAGCGATATAGCGGGAGGGCCCCAGGAGACCCAGTACTTC

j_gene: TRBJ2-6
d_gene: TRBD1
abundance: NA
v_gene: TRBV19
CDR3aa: CASSSRQGGVLTF
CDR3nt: TGTGCCAGTAGTTCCAGACAGGGTGGCGTCCTGACTTTC

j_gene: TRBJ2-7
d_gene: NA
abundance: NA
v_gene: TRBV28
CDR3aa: CASSVYYEQYF
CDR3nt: TGTGCCAGCAGTGTGTATTACGAGCAGTACTTC

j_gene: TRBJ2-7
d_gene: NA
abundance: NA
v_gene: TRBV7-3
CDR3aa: CASSSSAEAHYEQYF
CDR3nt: TGTGCCAGCAGCTCTTCAGCGGAGGCTCATTACGAGCAGTACTTC

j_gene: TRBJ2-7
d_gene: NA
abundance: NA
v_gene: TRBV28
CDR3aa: CASSLPSAGASEQYF
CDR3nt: TGTGCCAGCAGTTTACCCTCCGCAGGGGCGAGCGAGCAGTACTTC

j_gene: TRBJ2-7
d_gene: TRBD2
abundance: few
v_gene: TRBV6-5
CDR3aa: CASSPGTSGYEQYF
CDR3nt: TGTGCCAGCAGCCCCGGGACTAGCGGCTACGAGCAGTACTTC

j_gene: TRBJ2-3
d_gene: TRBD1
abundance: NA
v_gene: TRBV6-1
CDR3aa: CASSSQGGTDTQYF
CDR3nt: TGTGCCAGCAGTAGCCAGGGGGGCACAGATACGCAGTATTTT

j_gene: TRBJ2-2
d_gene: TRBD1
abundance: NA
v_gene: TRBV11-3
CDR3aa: CASSEGQGFTGELFF
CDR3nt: TGTGCCAGCAGCGAGGGACAGGGGTTCACCGGGGAGCTGTTTTTT

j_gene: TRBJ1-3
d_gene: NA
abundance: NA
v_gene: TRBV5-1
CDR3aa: CASSPGHQGSGNTIYF
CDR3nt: TGCGCCAGCAGCCCCGGGCATCAGGGTTCAGGAAACACCATATATTTT

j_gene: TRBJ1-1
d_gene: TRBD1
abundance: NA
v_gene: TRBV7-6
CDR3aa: CASSLVIRDRKLNTEAFF
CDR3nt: TGTGCCAGCAGCTTAGTCATCCGGGACAGAAAATTGAACACTGAAGCTTTCTTT

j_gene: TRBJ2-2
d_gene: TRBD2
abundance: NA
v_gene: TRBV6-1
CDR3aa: CASSALGTSYDTGELFF
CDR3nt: TGTGCCAGCAGTGCTCTGGGGACTAGCTACGACACCGGGGAGCTGTTTTTT

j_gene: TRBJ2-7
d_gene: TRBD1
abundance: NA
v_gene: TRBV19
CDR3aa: CASSILLGTGSTQQYF
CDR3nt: TGTGCCAGTAGTATCCTGCTCGGGACAGGGTCCACACAGCAGTACTTC

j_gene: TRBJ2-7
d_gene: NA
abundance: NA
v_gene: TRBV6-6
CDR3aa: CASGSSGGFEQYF
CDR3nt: TGTGCCAGCGGATCCTCAGGTGGTTTTGAGCAGTACTTC

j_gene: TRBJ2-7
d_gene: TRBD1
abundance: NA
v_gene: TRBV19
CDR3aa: CASRRPGQDFNEQYF
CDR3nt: TGTGCCAGTAGACGCCCGGGACAGGATTTCAACGAGCAGTACTTC

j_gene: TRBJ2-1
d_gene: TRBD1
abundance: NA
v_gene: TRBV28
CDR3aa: CASTGGSLEQFF
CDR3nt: TGTGCCAGCACAGGGGGCTCACTTGAGCAGTTCTTC

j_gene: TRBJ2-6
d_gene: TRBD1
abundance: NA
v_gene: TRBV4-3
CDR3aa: CASTSDRGGAAGANVLTF
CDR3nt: TGCGCCAGCACCTCGGACAGGGGTGGGGCGGCTGGGGCCAACGTCCTGACTTTC

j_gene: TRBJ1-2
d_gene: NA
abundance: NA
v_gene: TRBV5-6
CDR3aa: CASTFQDGYTF
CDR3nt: TGTGCCAGCACCTTCCAGGATGGCTACACCTTC

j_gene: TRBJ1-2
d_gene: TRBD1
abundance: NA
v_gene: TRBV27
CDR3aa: CASSLLGTGVGYTF
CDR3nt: TGTGCCAGCAGTTTATTGGGGACAGGGGTTGGCTACACCTTC

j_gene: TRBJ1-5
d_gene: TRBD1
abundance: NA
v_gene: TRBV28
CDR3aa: CASRGQVRNQPQHF
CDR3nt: TGTGCCAGCCGGGGACAGGTACGCAATCAGCCCCAGCATTTT

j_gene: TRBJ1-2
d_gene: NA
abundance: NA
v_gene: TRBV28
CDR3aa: CASSLGLYYGYTF
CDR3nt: TGTGCCAGCAGCCTCGGTCTTTACTATGGCTACACCTTC

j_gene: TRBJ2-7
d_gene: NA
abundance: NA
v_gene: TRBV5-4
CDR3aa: CASSLDGYEQYF
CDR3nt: TGTGCCAGCAGCTTGGACGGGTACGAGCAGTACTTC

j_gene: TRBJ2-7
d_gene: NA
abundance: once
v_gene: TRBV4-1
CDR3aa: CASSQDRVVGEQYF
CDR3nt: TGCGCCAGCAGCCAAGACAGGGTAGTAGGCGAGCAGTACTTC

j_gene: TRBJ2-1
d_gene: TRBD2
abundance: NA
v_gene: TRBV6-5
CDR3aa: CASSYLSGGGNEQFF
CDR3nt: TGTGCCAGCAGTTACTTGAGCGGGGGGGGGAATGAGCAGTTCTTC

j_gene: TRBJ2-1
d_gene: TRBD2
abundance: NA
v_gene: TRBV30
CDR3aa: CAWKLKLAGLNEQFF
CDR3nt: TGTGCCTGGAAATTGAAGCTAGCGGGACTCAATGAGCAGTTCTTC

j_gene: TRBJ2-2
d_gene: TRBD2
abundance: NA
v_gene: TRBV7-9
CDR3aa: CASSRLAGNTGELFF
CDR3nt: TGTGCCAGCAGCCGACTAGCGGGGAACACCGGGGAGCTGTTTTTT

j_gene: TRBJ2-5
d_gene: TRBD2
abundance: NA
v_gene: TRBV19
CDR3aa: CASSILAGAAQYF
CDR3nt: TGTGCCAGTAGTATACTAGCGGGAGCGGCCCAGTACTTC

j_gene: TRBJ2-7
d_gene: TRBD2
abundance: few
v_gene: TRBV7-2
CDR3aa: CASSPITTSGTEQYF
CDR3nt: TGTGCCAGCAGCCCGATTACGACTAGCGGGACTGAGCAGTACTTC

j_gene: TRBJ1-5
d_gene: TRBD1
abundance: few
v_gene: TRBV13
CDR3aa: CASSHRGPNQPQHF
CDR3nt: TGTGCCAGCAGCCACAGGGGGCCAAATCAGCCCCAGCATTTT

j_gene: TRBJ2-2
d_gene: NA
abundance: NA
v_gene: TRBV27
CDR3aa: CASSLRRGFANTGELFF
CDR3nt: TGTGCCAGCAGTTTAAGGCGGGGCTTCGCGAACACCGGGGAGCTGTTTTTT

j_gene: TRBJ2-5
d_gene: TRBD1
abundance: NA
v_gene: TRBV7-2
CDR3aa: CASSDRGPGETQYF
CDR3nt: TGTGCCAGCAGCGACAGGGGGCCGGGGGAGACCCAGTACTTC

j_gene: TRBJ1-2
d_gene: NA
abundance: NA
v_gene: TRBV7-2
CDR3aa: CASSPRASNYGYTF
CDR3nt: TGTGCCAGCAGCCCCAGGGCGTCTAACTATGGCTACACCTTC

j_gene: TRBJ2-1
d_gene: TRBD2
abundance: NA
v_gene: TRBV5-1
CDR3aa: CASSGGLAGGVHEQFF
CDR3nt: TGCGCCAGCAGCGGGGGACTAGCGGGAGGAGTACATGAGCAGTTCTTC

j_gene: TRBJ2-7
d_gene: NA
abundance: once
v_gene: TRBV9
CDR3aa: CASSVSAIRGEQYF
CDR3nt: TGTGCCAGCAGCGTATCGGCGATTCGAGGCGAGCAGTACTTC

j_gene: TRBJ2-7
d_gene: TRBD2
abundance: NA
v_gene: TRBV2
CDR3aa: CASSEGPPGAWGGRTYEQYF
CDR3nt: TGTGCCAGCAGTGAAGGCCCACCCGGGGCCTGGGGCGGGAGAACCTACGAGCAGTACTTC

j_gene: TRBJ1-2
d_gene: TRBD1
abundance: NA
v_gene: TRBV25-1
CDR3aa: CASSERQGGYGYTF
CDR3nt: TGTGCCAGCAGTGAAAGACAGGGCGGCTATGGCTACACCTTC

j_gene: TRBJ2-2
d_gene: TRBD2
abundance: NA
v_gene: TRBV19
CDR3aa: CASSIAGGRGTGELFF
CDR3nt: TGTGCCAGTAGTATAGCGGGAGGGCGGGGCACCGGGGAGCTGTTTTTT

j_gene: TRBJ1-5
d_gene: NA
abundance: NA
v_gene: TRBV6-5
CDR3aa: CASSESRNQPQHF
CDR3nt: TGTGCCAGCAGTGAGAGCCGCAATCAGCCCCAGCATTTT

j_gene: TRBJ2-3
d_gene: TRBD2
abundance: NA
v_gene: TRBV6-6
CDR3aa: CASSPREGTDTQYF
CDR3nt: TGTGCCAGCAGTCCCCGGGAGGGCACAGATACGCAGTATTTT

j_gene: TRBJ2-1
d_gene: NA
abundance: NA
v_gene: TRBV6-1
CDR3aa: CASTRSRDSYNEQFF
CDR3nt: TGTGCCAGCACGCGATCTCGGGACTCCTACAATGAGCAGTTCTTC

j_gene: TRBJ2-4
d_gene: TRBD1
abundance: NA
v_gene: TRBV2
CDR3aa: CASSEEWAGGQGKNIQYF
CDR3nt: TGTGCCAGCAGTGAAGAGTGGGCAGGGGGACAGGGCAAAAACATTCAGTACTTC